The 25 T cell receptor beta chains given below trace back to one sample, sequenced in a study of HIV-infected patients and healthy controls. TCRdb re-called the 5' RACE reads through MiXCR, storing one row per CDR3 protein. This table holds under 70,000 distinct CDR3 sequences, about 19% found once. The sequencing sample was made of CD4+ T cells from blood. These receptor sequences come from a human donor in good health.

This clonotype was seen ten or more times. The chain links TRBV15 to TRBJ2-1; maybe TRBD2 (5 bases). The CDR3 covers 16 residues. The V gene's germline CDR1 is LNHNV and CDR2 YYDKDF (reference sequence). Trimming shortened V by 6 bases and J by 1 base, and 16 bases separated the two germline ends. The CDR3 nucleotides are TGTGCCACCAGTCGAGGGAGAGGAATTTCCTACAATGAGCAGTTCTTC. This translates into CATSRGRGISYNEQFF.

This clonotype has ten or more counts. The chain has TRBV6-5 and TRBJ2-7; no firm D call. CDR3 size: 14 residues. V lost 5 bases, J lost 7 bases, and 18 bases lay in between. Germline V gives CDR1 MNHEY, CDR2 SVGAGI. DNA for the CDR3: TGTGCCAGCAGTGGAACGGACCGCCCGTGGGAGCAGTACTTC. Translating it yields CASSGTDRPWEQYF.

This clonotype appeared a few times. V and J are TRBV18 and TRBJ1-1; D is undetermined. The CDR3 loop spans 13 amino acids. Between the trimmed V and J ends, which lost 3 bases and 2 bases, there was a span of 7 bases. Germline V gives CDR1 KGHSH, CDR2 LQKENI. The CDR3 region is CASSPMDNTEAFF. The CDR3 DNA sequence: TGTGCCAGCTCACCCATGGACAACACTGAAGCTTTCTTT.

The chain is built from TRBV7-9 and TRBJ2-3; 7 bases fit TRBD2. The CDR3 runs 15 residues. J was trimmed by 2 bases and V by 5 bases; bases with no gene match: 7. The germline CDR1 and CDR2 sequences are SEHNR and FQNEAQ (reference sequence). CDR3 nucleotides: TGTGCCAGCAGCCTCAGCGGGACCCCCACAGATACGCAGTATTTT. It codes for CASSLSGTPTDTQYF.

This clonotype has only a few counts. This rearrangement joins TRBV14 to TRBJ1-1; D is possibly TRBD1 (5 bases). The V end lost 2 bases, the J end lost 6 bases, and 16 bases lay between the germline ends. The germline gives CDR1 SGHDN, CDR2 FVKESK. The CDR3 runs 15 residues. The CDR3 spells CASSQSSGGVAEAFF. CDR3 DNA sequence: TGTGCCAGCAGCCAATCATCCGGGGGGGTCGCTGAAGCTTTCTTT.

This clonotype was counted many times. The chain recombines TRBV27 with TRBJ1-5; D unclear. This CDR3 spans 13 amino acids. CDR1 MNHEY and CDR2 SMNVEV come from the germline V gene (reference sequence). V lost 5 bases, J lost 2 bases, and 7 bases lay in between. The CDR3 nucleotides are TGTGCCAGCAGTCCAGATCGCAATCAGCCCCAGCATTTT. The encoded protein is CASSPDRNQPQHF.

This clonotype was seen repeatedly, ten times or more. This sequence joins TRBV10-3 and TRBJ1-5; the match to TRBD1 covers 7 bases. The germline CDR1 and CDR2 sequences are ENHRY and SYGVKD. J gave up 7 bases and V 6 bases, and 6 bases lay outside the gene matches. The CDR3 covers 13 residues. Here the CDR3 DNA reads TGTGCCATCAGCTCCGGACAGGCCCAGCCCCAGCATTTT. The encoded protein is CAISSGQAQPQHF.

This clonotype was seen a handful of times. The rearrangement links TRBV7-2 to TRBJ2-3, with a possible D match to TRBD2 (5 bases). The CDR3 length is 15 residues. Germline V gene lookup returns CDR1 SGHTA and CDR2 FQGNSA. Trimming pared 3 bases from V and 5 bases from J, leaving 15 bases between. The CDR3 nucleotides are TGTGCCAGCAGCTTTGGAGGACCCCGCGGAGATACGCAGTATTTT. Amino acids: CASSFGGPRGDTQYF.

The table lists this clonotype with many counts. The chain carries TRBV29-1 and TRBJ1-3; a weak D match, TRBD1 (5 bases). The V gene lost 3 bases and the J gene lost 1 base, with 10 bases spanning the gap. The CDR3 length is 14 residues. CDR1 is SQVTM, CDR2 ANQGSEA, per germline. Written as DNA, the CDR3 is TGCAGCGTTGAGACAGCCGAATCTGGAAACACCATATATTTT. Protein: CSVETAESGNTIYF.

A few counts support this clonotype. This sequence joins TRBV10-3 and TRBJ1-5, with D possibly matching TRBD1 (6 bases). Trimming took 6 bases from V and 1 from J, leaving 13 bases between them. Per germline, CDR1 ENHRY and CDR2 SYGVKD. The CDR3 is 15 residues long. DNA of the CDR3: TGTGCCATCAGCCGGGACAAGGGAAGCAATCAGCCCCAGCATTTT. It codes for CAISRDKGSNQPQHF.

This clonotype was seen once. With a much larger clone just one base away, this may be a read error. The V call is TRBV7-2, the J call TRBJ1-1, with D perhaps matching TRBD1 (6 bases). Deletions cut 5 bases from V and 1 base from J, with 8 bases between. The CDR3 is 13 residues long. Germline CDR1 and CDR2: SGHTA and FQGNSA. The CDR3, as DNA: TGTGCCAGCAGCCCACAGGGGAACACTGAAGCTTTCTTT. The encoded protein is CASSPQGNTEAFF.

Concerning this clonotype: A much larger clone lies a single base off, so this may be a read error. This chain connects TRBV5-4 to TRBJ1-5; D is unclear. Germline V gene lookup returns CDR1 SGHNT and CDR2 YYREEE (reference sequence). This CDR3 contains 14 residues. V was shortened by 0 bases and J by 0 bases, with 4 bases between the two germline ends. CDR3 region: CASSLDGSNQPQHF. For the CDR3, the DNA is TGTGCCAGCAGCTTGGACGGTAGCAATCAGCCCCAGCATTTT.

This clonotype was observed a few times. The CDR3 reads CASSRNTGELFF. The CDR3 DNA reads as TGTGCCAGCAGCCGTAACACCGGGGAGCTGTTTTTT. The chain couples TRBV7-3 to TRBJ2-2, with unresolved D. Germline V CDR1 and CDR2: SGHTA, FQGTGA. The length of the CDR3 is 12 residues. V was shortened by 5 bases and J by 2 bases, with 3 bases between the two germline ends.

This clonotype was observed a few times. The chain links TRBV20-1 to TRBJ1-5; D not certain. The germline CDR1 and CDR2 sequences are DFQATT and SNEGSKA (reference sequence). Trimming cost V 1 base and J 4 bases, with 11 bases left between them. The CDR3 consists of 14 residues. In DNA form, the CDR3 reads TGCAGTGCTAGAGGCGCCGGGAAGAATCAGCCCCAGCATTTT. This codes for CSARGAGKNQPQHF.

The sample holds a few counts of this clonotype. This chain uses TRBV27 with TRBJ1-5; 9 positions match TRBD1. With 4 bases clipped from V and 1 base from J, the junction kept 11 bases outside the gene matches. Germline V gene lookup returns CDR1 MNHEY and CDR2 SMNVEV (reference sequence). CDR3 length: 18 residues. This chain's CDR3 is CASSSSKMGQGSNQPQHF. CDR3 bases: TGTGCCAGCAGTTCCTCGAAGATGGGACAGGGAAGCAATCAGCCCCAGCATTTT.

This clonotype was seen ten or more times. The J gene is TRBJ2-1, the V gene TRBV7-2; tentative D call: TRBD2 (5 bases). Germline V gene data show CDR1 as SGHTA and CDR2 as FQGNSA. The CDR3 runs to 16 residues. Trimming left V 0 bases short and J 0 bases short, with 9 bases between. CDR3 loop: CASSLAGGHSYNEQFF. CDR3 coding DNA: TGTGCCAGCAGCTTAGCCGGAGGTCACTCCTACAATGAGCAGTTCTTC.

This clonotype was recorded many times. The chain couples TRBV12-3 or TRBV12-4 to TRBJ2-3; no firm D call. Trimming took 6 bases from V and 4 from J, leaving 8 bases between them. This CDR3 has 12 residues. DNA of the CDR3: TGTGCCAGCAGCCGAATCTCAGATACGCAGTATTTT. This encodes CASSRISDTQYF.

This clonotype was seen at least ten times. Mismatch with germline at one junction end may stem from a read error. The V gene is TRBV7-7, the J gene TRBJ1-4; D possibly corresponds to TRBD1 (5 bases). Germline CDR1 and CDR2: SSHAT and FNYEAQ (reference sequence). The CDR3 spans 13 residues. CDR3 region: CASSLGVNEKLFF. CDR3 DNA sequence: TGTGCTAGCAGCTTAGGGGTTAATGAAAAACTGTTTTTT. The full variable domain, completed using reference TRBV7-7 and TRBJ1-4, is GAGVSQSPRYKVTKRGQDVTLRCDPISSHATLYWYQQALGQGPEFLTYFNYEAQPDKSGLPSDRFSAERPEGSISTLTIQRTEQRDSAMYRCASSLGVNEKLFFGSGTQLSVL.

The sample holds many counts of this clonotype. V is TRBV4-1 and J is TRBJ2-2; D is perhaps TRBD1 (6 bases). The V gene's germline CDR1 is MGHRA and CDR2 YSYEKL. Trimming stripped 3 bases from V and 1 base from J, with 9 bases between. The CDR3 totals 15 residues. CDR3 DNA sequence: TGCGCCAGCAGCCACGCACAGGGGAACACCGGGGAGCTGTTTTTT. It is translated as CASSHAQGNTGELFF.

This clonotype was recorded at least ten times. The J gene is TRBJ1-1, the V gene TRBV7-2, with D uncertain. The CDR3 runs 13 residues. The germline CDR1 and CDR2 sequences are SGHTA and FQGNSA. Trimming took 1 base from V and 1 from J, leaving 4 bases between them. The chain's CDR3 is CASSLVENTEAFF. CDR3 sequence (DNA): TGTGCCAGCAGCTTAGTTGAGAACACTGAAGCTTTCTTT.

The rearrangement uses TRBV18 and TRBJ1-1; no firm D call. Deletions cut 2 bases from V and 1 base from J, with 20 bases between. The CDR3 is 18 amino acids. In germline, CDR1 is KGHSH, CDR2 LQKENI. CDR3 DNA: TGTGCCAGCTCACCATCGGGAGGTCCCCCAGCGAAGAACACTGAAGCTTTCTTT. This encodes CASSPSGGPPAKNTEAFF.

This chain uses TRBV10-2 with TRBJ2-2; TRBD2 matches at 16 bases. Trimming took 6 bases from V and 5 from J; bases not matched to a gene: 0. This CDR3 is 15 amino acids long. CDR1 is WSHSY and CDR2 is SAAADI in the germline V gene. The CDR3 coding sequence is TGCGCCAGCAGGGGACTAGCGGGAGGGACCGGGGAGCTGTTTTTT. Protein product: CASRGLAGGTGELFF.

This clonotype was counted ten times or more. CDR3 in DNA: TGCAGCGTTGGTACAGCCACAGATACGCAGTATTTT. Its translation: CSVGTATDTQYF. The chain carries TRBV29-1 and TRBJ2-3; no definite D call. This CDR3 comprises 12 residues. CDR1 is SQVTM, CDR2 ANQGSEA, per germline. Trimming left V 4 bases short and J 2 bases short, with 7 bases between.

The chain employs TRBV6-5 and TRBJ2-6; TRBD1 aligns across 8 bases. The CDR3 is 17 residues long. With 5 bases clipped from V and 0 bases from J, the junction kept 6 bases outside the gene matches. Germline CDR1 and CDR2: MNHEY and SVGAGI. The CDR3 DNA sequence: TGTGCCAGCAGTCCCGGACAGGGATCCTCTGGGGCCAACGTCCTGACTTTC. It translates to CASSPGQGSSGANVLTF.

The V and J genes are TRBV5-1 and TRBJ1-1; no reliable D call. Germline V gives CDR1 SGHRS, CDR2 YFSETQ. The CDR3 length is 12 residues. Trimming removed 7 bases from V and 4 bases from J, with 11 bases in between. The DNA of the CDR3 is TGCGCCAGCCGGCGAGAACCCACTGAAGCTTTCTTT. This codes for CASRREPTEAFF.